The entry below gives a single TCR beta chain sequence along with its context. The antigen remains undetermined. This sample is drawn from a study of cytomegalovirus exposure and HLA in healthy donors. Study-level results: Most likely, a cluster of highly shared sequence variants arose as a sequencing artifact.

Both 60 Vbeta primers and 13 Jbeta primers went into the PCR. The repertoire was sequenced with immunoSEQ multiplex PCR; TCRdb's copy has only in-frame clones and lacks some. The sample has 150,000 or so clones, 80% seen once. The CDR3 runs 12 residues. V was pared by 7 bases and J by 10 bases, with 16 bases between. Germline assignment: CDR1 GTSNPN and CDR2 SVGIG (reference sequence). The chain is built from TRBV30 and TRBJ1-4; D might be TRBD1 (5 bases). This sequence originates from a male donor in good health and CMV-seropositive. The specimen sequenced was PBMCs. This chain's CDR3 is CASWAGPRKLFF. CDR3 in DNA: TGTGCCTCATGGGCAGGGCCGCGAAAACTGTTTTTT.